This T cell receptor (beta chain) was sequenced during a study of OX40 agonist ivuxolimab in advanced cancers. In the study overall: Ivuxolimab was an agonistic, fully human IgG2 monoclonal antibody directed against OX40 (CD134), a costimulatory receptor. Intravenous ivuxolimab was administered to patients every 2 weeks at six dose levels: 0.01, 0.1, 0.3, 1.5, 3 and 10 mg/kg. Of the approximately 50 dose-escalation patients, hepatocellular carcinoma was present in around 20, melanoma in roughly 15, renal cell carcinoma in 9 and head and neck cancer in 9. The dose-escalation cohort was around 84% male with a mean age of about 54 years, ranging from about 20 to 85. Prior anti-PD-1, anti-PD-L1 or anti-CTLA-4 therapy was permitted, and checkpoint inhibitors had been received by roughly two fifths of dose-escalation patients. Partial responses occurred in three dose-escalation patients: two with cutaneous melanoma and one with hepatocellular carcinoma. The purpose of peripheral TCRbeta sequencing was to test whether ivuxolimab changed TCR sequence diversity and led to clonal T-cell expansion. The paper describes the monotherapy dose-escalation part (N of about 52 patients) of the phase I trial of ivuxolimab.

Spanning cysteine to phenylalanine, the CDR3 consists of 16 amino acids. The CDR3 DNA has 48 bases and is translated from base 1. Via the germline V gene, CDR1 is KGHSH and CDR2 LQKENI. V is shortened by 2 bases, J by 7 bases, and the region joining them spans 18 bases. Comments on this clone: Its antigen has not been determined. No quality values exist for individual bases; no much larger clone is one base distant.

The trial excluded patients who had a history of autoimmune disease or were on systemic immunosuppression. Peripheral blood for TCR sequencing was collected from all dose cohorts at baseline, on cycle 4 day 1, and on cycle 7 day 1. The samples were drawn from a first-in-human, open-label, multicenter phase I dose-escalation trial of ivuxolimab. The trial enrolled adults with locally advanced or metastatic head and neck squamous cell, hepatocellular, melanoma or renal cell carcinoma. Before TCR sequencing, CD4+ and CD8+ T cells were separately sorted from peripheral blood. General conclusions and limits of the study: After ivuxolimab, expanded clones were on average more numerous among CD8+ T cells than among CD4+ T cells. Low levels of normalized T-cell clonal expansion were also seen in some patients who did not respond. The antigen specificity of the peripheral T cells that underwent clonal expansion was not determined. At doses of 0.1 to 3.0 mg/kg, clonal expansion of both CD4+ and CD8+ blood T cells was observed from baseline to week 6. In the 0.1-3.0 mg/kg groups, partial responders had among the lowest normalized peripheral clonal expansion, particularly in CD8+ T cells.

To sequence the TCRbeta CDR3 region, genomic DNA was isolated from the sorted cells. The immunoSEQ Assay was used for sequencing of TCRbeta CDR3 regions. This immuneACCESS table, as held by TCRdb, lists in-frame sequences with V and J called but not all clones. Of the missing ones, under half trace to an unresolved V gene in checked studies; the others have no known cause. The sample table lists 53,000 or so clones, around 85% of them with a count of one. Of the sample, roughly an eighth is held by the ten largest clones. The sequence is built from TRBV18 and TRBJ2-4; a tentative D match to TRBD2 spans 6 bases. The specimen comprised CD4+ or CD8+ T cells sorted from blood, sampled in a trial of the OX40 agonist ivuxolimab. This clonotype originated in an adult with an advanced solid tumor such as melanoma, head and neck, liver or kidney cancer. The DNA reads as follows: TGTGCCAGCTCACCAGCCCGCGGGGTTCAGGATAACATTCAGTACTTC. It specifies CASSPARGVQDNIQYF.